The source of this TCR beta chain is a study of blood T cell repertoires in COVID-19. Turning to the study itself: The analysed material was cDNA or gDNA that came from T cells, B-cell-depleted T cells, or PBMCs.

V was pared by 6 bases and J by 8 bases, with 7 bases of the junction left unmatched. The germline CDR1 and CDR2 sequences are MNHNY and SVGAGI (reference sequence). This CDR3 has 14 amino acids. Methods used by the authors: Amplification of reference gene primers was used by the study to estimate nucleated cell counts. Measured with immunoSEQ multiplex PCR; TCRdb has only the in-frame clones, and not every one. V, J and clone size were drawn from that table, and D and trimming were deduced from the DNA. Among roughly 100,000 clones listed, around four fifths were seen once. The sequence was obtained from a middle-aged man with active or convalescent COVID-19. This chain joins TRBV6-6 and TRBJ1-4; 9 positions agree with TRBD1. The sequenced sample consisted of peripheral blood. The CDR3 nucleotides are TGTGCCAGCAGCCCACAGGGGGCGGGAGAAAAACTGTTTTTT. This gives the protein CASSPQGAGEKLFF.